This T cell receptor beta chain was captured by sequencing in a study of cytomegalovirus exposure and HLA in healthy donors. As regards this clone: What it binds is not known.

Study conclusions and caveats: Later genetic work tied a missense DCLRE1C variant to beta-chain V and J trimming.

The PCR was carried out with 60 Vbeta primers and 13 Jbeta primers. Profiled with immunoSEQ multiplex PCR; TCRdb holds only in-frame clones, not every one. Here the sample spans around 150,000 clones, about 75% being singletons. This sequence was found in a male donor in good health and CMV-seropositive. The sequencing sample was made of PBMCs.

Written as DNA, the CDR3 is TGTGCCAGCAGTGCGGGCCGGGGGGTAGATACGCAGTATTTT. Translation: CASSAGRGVDTQYF. The gene calls are TRBV6-1 and TRBJ2-3; 7 bases are shared with TRBD2. The CDR3 loop spans 14 amino acids. After removal of 4 bases from V and 5 bases from J, the junction contained 6 bases not matched to a gene. Germline CDR1 reads MNHNS; CDR2 reads SASEGT.